This T cell receptor beta chain was obtained from a study of T cell responses to AZD1222 COVID-19 vaccine. General study findings and limits: Close to half of spike-specific TCRs reportedly recognize unmutated variant regions. Baseline seropositivity characterized only a handful of AZD1222 recipients.

The CDR3 contains 16 residues. In germline, CDR1 is MNHEY, CDR2 SVGEGT. Trimming at V came to 6 bases and at J to 3 bases, leaving 10 bases not matched to a gene. Assay used: immunoSEQ multiplex PCR; TCRdb lists only in-frame clones, some missing. The data hold roughly 150,000 clones, with approximately 90% observed a single time. As for this clone: What it binds is not known.

This sequence joins TRBV6-2 or TRBV6-3 and TRBJ2-1; 8 bases are shared with TRBD2. The receptor was isolated from an adult in good health. Sequenced here: peripheral blood, sampled on day 0 of AZD1222 vaccination. The DNA for the CDR3 is TGTGCCAGCAGCTCTAGAAGCGGGAGATACTACAATGAGCAGTTCTTC. The encoded protein is CASSSRSGRYYNEQFF.